Sequencing of this TCR beta chain was carried out in a study of regulatory T cells in long-lasting Graves disease. Whole-study results and caveats: The persistent group shared fewer than 3,500 public clonotypes, more than the 966 shared by new patients.

According to the study, TCR beta libraries were built with iRepertoire HTBI primers and CDR3-region Arm-PCR. Each CDR3 protein gets one entry after TCRdb re-called the multiplex PCR reads with MiXCR. The sample holds hundreds of thousands of distinct CDR3 sequences, less than 25% seen once. Time point given: persistent/refractory GD, antithyroid drugs over 5 years with positive TRAb. PBMC RNA was the source of the TCR library. A remark on this clonotype: What it binds is unknown.

The CDR3 loop spans 14 amino acids. With V trimmed by 1 base and J by 4 bases, 2 bases remained unmatched. Germline CDR1 SEHNR, CDR2 FQNEAQ (reference sequence). The chain is built from TRBV7-9 and TRBJ2-7, with 9 nucleotides matching TRBD1. This TCR derives from a female donor with Graves disease. Material: peripheral blood mononuclear cells (PBMCs), obtained when the disease was refractory, from a patient treated with antithyroid drugs. CDR3 loop: CASSLGQGEYEQYF. The CDR3 DNA sequence: TGTGCCAGCAGCTTAGGACAGGGGGAGTACGAGCAGTACTTC.